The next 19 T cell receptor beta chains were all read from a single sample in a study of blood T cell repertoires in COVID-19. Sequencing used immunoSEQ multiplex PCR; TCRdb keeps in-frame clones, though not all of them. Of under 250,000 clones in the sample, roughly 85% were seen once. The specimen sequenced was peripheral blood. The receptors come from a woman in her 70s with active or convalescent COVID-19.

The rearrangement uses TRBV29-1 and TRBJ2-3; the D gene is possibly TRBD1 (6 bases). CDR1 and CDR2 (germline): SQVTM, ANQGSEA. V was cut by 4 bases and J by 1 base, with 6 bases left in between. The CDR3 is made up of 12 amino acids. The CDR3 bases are TGCAGCGTTGGGACAGGCACAGATACGCAGTATTTT. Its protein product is CSVGTGTDTQYF.

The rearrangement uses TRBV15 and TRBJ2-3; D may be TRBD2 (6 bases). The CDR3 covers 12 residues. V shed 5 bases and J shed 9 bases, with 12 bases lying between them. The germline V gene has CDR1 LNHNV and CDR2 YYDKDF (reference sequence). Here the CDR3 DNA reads TGTGCCACCAGCCGCGGGACTCCCACGCAGTATTTT. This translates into CATSRGTPTQYF.

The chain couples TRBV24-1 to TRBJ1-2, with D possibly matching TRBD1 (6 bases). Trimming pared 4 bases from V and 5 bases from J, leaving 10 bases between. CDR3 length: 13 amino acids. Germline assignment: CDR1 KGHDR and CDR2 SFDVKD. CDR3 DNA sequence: TGTGCCACCAGTGACGCAGGGGTTTATGGCTACACCTTC. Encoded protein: CATSDAGVYGYTF.

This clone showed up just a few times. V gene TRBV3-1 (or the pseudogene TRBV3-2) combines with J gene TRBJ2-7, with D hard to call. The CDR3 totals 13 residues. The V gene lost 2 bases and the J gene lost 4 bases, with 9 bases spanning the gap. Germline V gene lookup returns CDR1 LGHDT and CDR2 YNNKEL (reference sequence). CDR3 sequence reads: CASSQHSSYEQYF. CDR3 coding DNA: TGTGCCAGCAGCCAACACTCTAGTTACGAGCAGTACTTC.

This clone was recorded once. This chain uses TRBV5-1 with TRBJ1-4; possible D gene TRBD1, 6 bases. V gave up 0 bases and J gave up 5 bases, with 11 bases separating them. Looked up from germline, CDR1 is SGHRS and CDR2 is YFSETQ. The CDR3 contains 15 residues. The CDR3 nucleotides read TGCGCCAGCAGCTTGGCGGGGACAATAAATGAAAAACTGTTTTTT. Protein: CASSLAGTINEKLFF.

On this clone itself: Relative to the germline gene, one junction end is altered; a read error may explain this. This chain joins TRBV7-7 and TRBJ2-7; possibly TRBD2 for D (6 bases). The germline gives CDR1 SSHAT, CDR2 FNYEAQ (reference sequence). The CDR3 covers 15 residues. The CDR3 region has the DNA TGTGCTAGCAGCCGGGGAGGCCCGCAAAACTACGAGCAGTACTTC. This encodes CASSRGGPQNYEQYF.

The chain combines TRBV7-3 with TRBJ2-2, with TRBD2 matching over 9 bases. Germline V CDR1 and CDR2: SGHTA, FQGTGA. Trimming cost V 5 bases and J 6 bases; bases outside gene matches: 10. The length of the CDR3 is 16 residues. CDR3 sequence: CASSRGTSHNPGELFF. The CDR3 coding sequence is TGTGCCAGCAGCCGCGGGACTAGCCACAATCCCGGGGAGCTGTTTTTT.

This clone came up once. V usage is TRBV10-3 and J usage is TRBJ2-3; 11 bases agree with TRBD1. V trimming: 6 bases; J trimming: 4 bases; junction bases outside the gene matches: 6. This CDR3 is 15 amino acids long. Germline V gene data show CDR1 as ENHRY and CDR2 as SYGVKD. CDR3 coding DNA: TGTGCCATCAGCGCCGGGACAGGGGGAGCAGATACGCAGTATTTT. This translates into CAISAGTGGADTQYF.

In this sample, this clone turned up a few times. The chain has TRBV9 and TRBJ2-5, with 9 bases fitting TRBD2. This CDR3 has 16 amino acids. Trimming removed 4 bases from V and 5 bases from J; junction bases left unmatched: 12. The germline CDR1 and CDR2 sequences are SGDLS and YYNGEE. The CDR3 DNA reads TGTGCCAGCAGCCCCCGTGGCGGGGGGGCTCCCGAGACCCAGTACTTC. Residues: CASSPRGGGAPETQYF.

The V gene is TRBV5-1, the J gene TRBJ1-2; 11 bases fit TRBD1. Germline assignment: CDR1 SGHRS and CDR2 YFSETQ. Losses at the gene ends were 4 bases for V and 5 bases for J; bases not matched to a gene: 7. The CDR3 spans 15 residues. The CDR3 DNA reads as TGCGCCAGCAGCCCCGGACAGGGGGCGGCTTATGGCTACACCTTC. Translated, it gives CASSPGQGAAYGYTF.

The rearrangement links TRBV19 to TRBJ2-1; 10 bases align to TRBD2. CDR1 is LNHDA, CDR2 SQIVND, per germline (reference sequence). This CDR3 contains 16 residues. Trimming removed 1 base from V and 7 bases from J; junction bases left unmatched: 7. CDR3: CASSIGRLAGENEQFF. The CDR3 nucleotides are TGTGCCAGTAGTATAGGGAGGCTAGCGGGAGAGAATGAGCAGTTCTTC.

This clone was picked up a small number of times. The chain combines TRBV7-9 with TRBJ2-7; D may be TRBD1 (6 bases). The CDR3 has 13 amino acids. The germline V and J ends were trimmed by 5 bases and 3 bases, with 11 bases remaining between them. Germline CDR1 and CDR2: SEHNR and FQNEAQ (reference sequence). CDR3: CASSLDRNYEQYF. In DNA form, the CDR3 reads TGTGCCAGCAGCCTCGACAGGAACTACGAGCAGTACTTC. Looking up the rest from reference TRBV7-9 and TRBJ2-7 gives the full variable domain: DTGVSQNPRHKITKRGQNVTFRCDPISEHNRLYWYRQTLGQGPEFLTYFQNEAQLEKSRLLSDRFSAERPKGSFSTLEIQRTEQGDSAMYLCASSLDRNYEQYFGPGTRLTVT.

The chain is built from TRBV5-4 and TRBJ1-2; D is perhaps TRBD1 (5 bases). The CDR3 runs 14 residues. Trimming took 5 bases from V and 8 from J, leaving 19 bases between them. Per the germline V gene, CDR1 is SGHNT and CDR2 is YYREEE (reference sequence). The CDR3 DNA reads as TGTGCCAGCAGGGAAGGGGCCGGACGAGGAGGCTACACCTTC. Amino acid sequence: CASREGAGRGGYTF.

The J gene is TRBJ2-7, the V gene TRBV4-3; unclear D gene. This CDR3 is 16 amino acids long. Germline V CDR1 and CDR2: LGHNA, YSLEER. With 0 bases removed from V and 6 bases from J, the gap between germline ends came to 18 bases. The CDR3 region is CASSQEWASQLPEQYF. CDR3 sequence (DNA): TGCGCCAGCAGCCAAGAGTGGGCAAGTCAACTCCCCGAGCAGTACTTC.

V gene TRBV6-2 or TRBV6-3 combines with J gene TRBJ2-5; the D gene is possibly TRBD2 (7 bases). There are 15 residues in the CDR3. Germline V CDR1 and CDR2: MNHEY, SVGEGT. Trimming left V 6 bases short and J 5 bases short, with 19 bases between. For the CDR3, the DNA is TGTGCCAGCAGACCTCATATGGGGGGGGCGGAGACCCAGTACTTC. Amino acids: CASRPHMGGAETQYF.

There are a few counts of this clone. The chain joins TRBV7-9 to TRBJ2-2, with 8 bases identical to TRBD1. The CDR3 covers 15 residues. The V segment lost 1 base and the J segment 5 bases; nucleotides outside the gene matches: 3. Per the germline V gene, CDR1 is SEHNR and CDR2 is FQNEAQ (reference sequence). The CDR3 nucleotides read TGTGCCAGCAGCTTAGGACAGGGGTTAACCGGGGAGCTGTTTTTT. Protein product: CASSLGQGLTGELFF.

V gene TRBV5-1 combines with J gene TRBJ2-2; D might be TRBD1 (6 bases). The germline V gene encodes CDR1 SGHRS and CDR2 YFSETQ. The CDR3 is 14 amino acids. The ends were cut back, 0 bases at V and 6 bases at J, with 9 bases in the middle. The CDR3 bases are TGCGCCAGCAGCTTGGGATGGGGGCCCGGGGAGCTGTTTTTT. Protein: CASSLGWGPGELFF.

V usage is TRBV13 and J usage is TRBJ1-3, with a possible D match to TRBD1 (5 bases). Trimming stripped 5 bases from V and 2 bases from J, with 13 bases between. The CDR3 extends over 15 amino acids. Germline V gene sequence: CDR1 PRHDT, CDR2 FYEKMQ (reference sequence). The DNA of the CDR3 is TGTGCCAGCAGCCCCATGCTAGGGGCTGGAAACACCATATATTTT. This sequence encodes CASSPMLGAGNTIYF.

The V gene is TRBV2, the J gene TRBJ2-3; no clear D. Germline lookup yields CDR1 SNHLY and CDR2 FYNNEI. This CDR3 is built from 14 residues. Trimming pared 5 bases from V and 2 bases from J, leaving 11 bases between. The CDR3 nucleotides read TGTGCCAGCAGTTCGCCCCTATACACAGATACGCAGTATTTT. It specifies CASSSPLYTDTQYF.